This TCR beta chain originates from a study of cytomegalovirus exposure and HLA in healthy donors. The CDR3 is 13 residues long. The V end lost 5 bases, the J end lost 10 bases, and 14 bases lay between the germline ends. The germline V gene encodes CDR1 SGHTA and CDR2 FQGNSA. Comment on this clone: Its antigen is currently unknown.

Sequencing used immunoSEQ multiplex PCR; TCRdb keeps in-frame clones, though not all of them. The sample shows 70,000 to 85,000 clones, roughly 94% of them seen only once. Study outcomes and limitations: A later analysis found first-cohort TCR clusters tended to co-occur in the 130 or so validation repertoires.

The clonotype was recovered from a woman younger than 30 in good health and CMV-seropositive. Source material: PBMCs. The J gene is TRBJ1-4, the V gene TRBV7-2; D is uncertain. The CDR3 region is CASSPDRRGKLFF. The CDR3 DNA reads TGTGCCAGCAGCCCAGACCGGAGAGGAAAACTGTTTTTT.